The text below deals with one T cell receptor beta chain. This sample was included in a study of blood T cell repertoires in COVID-19. About the study: There were acute and convalescent COVID-19 samples, and they came from the United States, Italy and Spain.

Per the original data handling: Amplification of reference gene primers was used by the study to estimate nucleated cell counts. Sequencing used immunoSEQ multiplex PCR; TCRdb keeps in-frame clones, though not all of them. That table furnishes V, J and clone size, whereas the DNA furnished D and trimming. Here the sample spans about 120,000 clones, 88% being singletons. CDR1 SNHLY and CDR2 FYNNEI come from the germline V gene. The CDR3 runs 15 residues. V lost 5 bases and J lost 5; bases outside the gene matches: 4. Sequenced: peripheral blood. This receptor was taken from a woman aged 50 to 65 with active or convalescent COVID-19. The rearrangement links TRBV2 to TRBJ2-1; TRBD2 agrees at 12 bases. The CDR3 spells CASSLTSGRHNEQFF. CDR3 DNA sequence: TGTGCCAGCAGTCTGACTAGCGGGAGACACAATGAGCAGTTCTTC.